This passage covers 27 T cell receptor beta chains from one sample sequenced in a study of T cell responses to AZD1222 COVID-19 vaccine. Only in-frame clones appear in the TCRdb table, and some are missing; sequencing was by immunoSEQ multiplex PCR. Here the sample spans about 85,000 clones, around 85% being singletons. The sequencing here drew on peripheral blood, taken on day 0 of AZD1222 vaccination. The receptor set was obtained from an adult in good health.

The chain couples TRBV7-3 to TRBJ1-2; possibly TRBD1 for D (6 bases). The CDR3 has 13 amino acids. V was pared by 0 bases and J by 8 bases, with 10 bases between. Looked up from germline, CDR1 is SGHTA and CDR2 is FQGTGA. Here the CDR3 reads CASSLTQGEGYTF. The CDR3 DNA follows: TGTGCCAGCAGCTTAACACAGGGCGAAGGCTACACCTTC.

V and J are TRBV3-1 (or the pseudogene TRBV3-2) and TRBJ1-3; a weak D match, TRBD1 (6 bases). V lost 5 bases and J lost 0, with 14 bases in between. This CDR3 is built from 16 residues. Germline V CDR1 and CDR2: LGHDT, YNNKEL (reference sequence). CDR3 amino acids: CASSSGQFFSGNTIYF. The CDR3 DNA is TGTGCCAGCAGCTCCGGACAGTTCTTCTCTGGAAACACCATATATTTT.

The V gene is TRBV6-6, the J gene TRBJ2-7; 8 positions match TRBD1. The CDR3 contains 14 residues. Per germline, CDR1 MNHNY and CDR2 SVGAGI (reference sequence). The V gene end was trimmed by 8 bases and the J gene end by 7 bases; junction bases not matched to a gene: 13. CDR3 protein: CASSMTGQGGEQYF. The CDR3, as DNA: TGTGCCAGCTCAATGACTGGACAGGGTGGTGAGCAGTACTTC.

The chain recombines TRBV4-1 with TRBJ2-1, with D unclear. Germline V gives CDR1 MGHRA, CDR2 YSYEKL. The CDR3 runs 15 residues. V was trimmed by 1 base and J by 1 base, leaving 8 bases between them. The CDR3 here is CASSQVVTSYNEQFF. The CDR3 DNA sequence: TGCGCCAGCAGCCAAGTTGTGACGTCCTACAATGAGCAGTTCTTC.

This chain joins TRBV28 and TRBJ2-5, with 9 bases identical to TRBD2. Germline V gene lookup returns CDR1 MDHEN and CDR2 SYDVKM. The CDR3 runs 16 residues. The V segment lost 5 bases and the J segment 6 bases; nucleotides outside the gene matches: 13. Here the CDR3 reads CASSHPYGGGAKTQYF. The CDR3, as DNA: TGTGCCAGCAGTCACCCCTACGGCGGGGGGGCGAAGACCCAGTACTTC.

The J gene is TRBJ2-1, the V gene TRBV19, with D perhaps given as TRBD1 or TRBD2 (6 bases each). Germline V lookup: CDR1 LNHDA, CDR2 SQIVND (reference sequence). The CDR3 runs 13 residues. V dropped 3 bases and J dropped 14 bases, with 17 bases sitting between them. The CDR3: CASSMPWGAGKFF. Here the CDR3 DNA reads TGTGCCAGTAGTATGCCATGGGGGGCGGGGAAGTTCTTC.

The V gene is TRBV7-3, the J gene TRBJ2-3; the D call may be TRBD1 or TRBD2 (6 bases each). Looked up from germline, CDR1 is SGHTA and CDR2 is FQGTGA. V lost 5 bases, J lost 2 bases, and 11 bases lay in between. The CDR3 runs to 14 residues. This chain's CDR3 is CASSEGGPTDTQYF. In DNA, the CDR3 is TGTGCCAGCAGCGAAGGGGGGCCCACAGATACGCAGTATTTT.

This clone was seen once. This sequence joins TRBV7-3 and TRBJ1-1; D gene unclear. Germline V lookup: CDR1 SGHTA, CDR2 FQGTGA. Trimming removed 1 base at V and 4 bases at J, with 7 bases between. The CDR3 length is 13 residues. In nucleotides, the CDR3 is TGTGCCAGCAGCTTAAACAGTGGCACTGAAGCTTTCTTT. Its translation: CASSLNSGTEAFF.

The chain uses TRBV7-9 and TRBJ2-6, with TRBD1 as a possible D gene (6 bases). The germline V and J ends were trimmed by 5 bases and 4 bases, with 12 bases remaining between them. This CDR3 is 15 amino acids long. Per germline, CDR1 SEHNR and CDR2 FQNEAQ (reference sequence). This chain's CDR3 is CASSQQGAGANVLTF. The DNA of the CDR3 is TGTGCCAGCAGCCAACAGGGAGCCGGGGCCAACGTCCTGACTTTC.

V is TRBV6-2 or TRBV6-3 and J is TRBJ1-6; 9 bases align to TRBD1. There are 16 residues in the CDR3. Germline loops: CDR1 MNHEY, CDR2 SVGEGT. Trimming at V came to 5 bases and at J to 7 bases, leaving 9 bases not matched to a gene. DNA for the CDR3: TGTGCCAGCAGTCCATCGAACAGGGGGCTGAATTCACCCCTCCACTTT. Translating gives CASSPSNRGLNSPLHF.

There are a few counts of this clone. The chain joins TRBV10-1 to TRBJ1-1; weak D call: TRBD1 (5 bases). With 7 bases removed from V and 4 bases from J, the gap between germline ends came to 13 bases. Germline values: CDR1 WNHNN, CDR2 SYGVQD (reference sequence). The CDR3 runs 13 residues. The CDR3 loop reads CASMPAGGTEAFF. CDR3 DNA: TGCGCCAGCATGCCGGCCGGGGGCACTGAAGCTTTCTTT.

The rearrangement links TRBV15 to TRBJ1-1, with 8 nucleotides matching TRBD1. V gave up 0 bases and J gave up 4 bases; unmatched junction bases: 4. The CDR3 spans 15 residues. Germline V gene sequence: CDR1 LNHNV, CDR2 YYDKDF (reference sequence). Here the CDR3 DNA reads TGTGCCACCAGCAGAGACTCCAGGGGGCTCACTGAAGCTTTCTTT. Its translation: CATSRDSRGLTEAFF.

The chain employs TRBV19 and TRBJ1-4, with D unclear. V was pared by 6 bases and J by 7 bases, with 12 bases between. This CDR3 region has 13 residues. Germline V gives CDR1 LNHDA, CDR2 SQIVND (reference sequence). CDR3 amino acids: CASRGAWGEKLFF. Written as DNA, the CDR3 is TGTGCCAGTAGGGGTGCGTGGGGTGAAAAACTGTTTTTT.

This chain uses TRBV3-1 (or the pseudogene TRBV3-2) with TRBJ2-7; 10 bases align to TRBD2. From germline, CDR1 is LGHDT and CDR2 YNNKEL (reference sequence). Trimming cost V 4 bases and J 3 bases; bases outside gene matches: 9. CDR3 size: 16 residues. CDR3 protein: CASSRLWSSGGYEQYF. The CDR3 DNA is TGTGCCAGCAGCCGCCTCTGGTCTAGCGGGGGCTACGAGCAGTACTTC.

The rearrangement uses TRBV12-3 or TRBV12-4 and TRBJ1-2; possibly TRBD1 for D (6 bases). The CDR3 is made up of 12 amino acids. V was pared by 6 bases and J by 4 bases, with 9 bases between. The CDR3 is CASRGGSYGYTF. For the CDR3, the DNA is TGTGCCAGCAGGGGGGGCAGCTATGGCTACACCTTC.

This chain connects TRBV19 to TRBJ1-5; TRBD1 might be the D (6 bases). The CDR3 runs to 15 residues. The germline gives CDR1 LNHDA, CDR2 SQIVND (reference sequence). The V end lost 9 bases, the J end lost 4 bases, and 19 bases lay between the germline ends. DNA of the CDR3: TGTGCCAGCTCGGTGACAGGACTGGTAAATCAGCCCCAGCATTTT. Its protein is CASSVTGLVNQPQHF.

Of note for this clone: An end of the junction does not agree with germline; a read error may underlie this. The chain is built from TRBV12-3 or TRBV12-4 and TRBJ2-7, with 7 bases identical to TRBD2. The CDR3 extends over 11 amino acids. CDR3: CASRLAGEQYF. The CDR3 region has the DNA TGTGCCAGCAGATTAGCGGGCGAGCAGTACTTC.

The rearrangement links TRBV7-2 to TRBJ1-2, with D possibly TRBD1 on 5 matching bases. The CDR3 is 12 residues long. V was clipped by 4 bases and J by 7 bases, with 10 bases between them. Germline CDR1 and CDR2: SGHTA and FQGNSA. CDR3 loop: CASSSGRGGYTF. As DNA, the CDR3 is TGTGCCAGCAGCTCAGGGAGGGGTGGCTACACCTTC.

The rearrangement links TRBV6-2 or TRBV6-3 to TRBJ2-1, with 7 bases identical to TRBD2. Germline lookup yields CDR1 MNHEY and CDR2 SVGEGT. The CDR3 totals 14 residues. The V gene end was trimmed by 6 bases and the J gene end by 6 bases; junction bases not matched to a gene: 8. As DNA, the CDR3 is TGTGCCAGCAGCAAAAGCGGGAATGTCAATGAGCAGTTCTTC. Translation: CASSKSGNVNEQFF.

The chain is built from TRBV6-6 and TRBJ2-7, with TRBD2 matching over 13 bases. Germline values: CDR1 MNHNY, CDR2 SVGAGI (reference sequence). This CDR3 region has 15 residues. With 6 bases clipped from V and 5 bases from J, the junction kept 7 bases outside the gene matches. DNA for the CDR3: TGTGCCAGCAGCTCTAGGACTAGCGGGAGACACGAGCAGTACTTC. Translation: CASSSRTSGRHEQYF.

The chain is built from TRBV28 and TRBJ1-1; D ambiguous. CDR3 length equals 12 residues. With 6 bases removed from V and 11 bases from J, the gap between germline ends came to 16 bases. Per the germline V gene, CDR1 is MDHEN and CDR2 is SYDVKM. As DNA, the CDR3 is TGTGCCAGCAGAAAAGGACCGGGTCGGGCTTTCTTT. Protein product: CASRKGPGRAFF.

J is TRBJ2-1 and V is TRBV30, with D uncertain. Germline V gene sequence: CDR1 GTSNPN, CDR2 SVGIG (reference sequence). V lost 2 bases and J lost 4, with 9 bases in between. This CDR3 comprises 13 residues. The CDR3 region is CAWSFDRYNEQFF. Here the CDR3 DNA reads TGTGCCTGGAGTTTCGACCGATACAATGAGCAGTTCTTC.

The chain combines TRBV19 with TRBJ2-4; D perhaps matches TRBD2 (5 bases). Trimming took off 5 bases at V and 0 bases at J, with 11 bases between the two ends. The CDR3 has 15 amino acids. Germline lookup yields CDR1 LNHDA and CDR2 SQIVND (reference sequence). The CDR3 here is CASSADGIAKNIQYF. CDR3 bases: TGTGCCAGTAGTGCGGACGGGATAGCCAAAAACATTCAGTACTTC.

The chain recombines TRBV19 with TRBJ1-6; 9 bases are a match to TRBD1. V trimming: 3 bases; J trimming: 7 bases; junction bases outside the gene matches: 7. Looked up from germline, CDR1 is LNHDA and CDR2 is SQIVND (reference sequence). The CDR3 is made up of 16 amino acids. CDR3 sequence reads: CASSIPGQGSNSPLHF. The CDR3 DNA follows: TGTGCCAGTAGTATCCCGGGACAGGGAAGCAATTCACCCCTCCACTTT.

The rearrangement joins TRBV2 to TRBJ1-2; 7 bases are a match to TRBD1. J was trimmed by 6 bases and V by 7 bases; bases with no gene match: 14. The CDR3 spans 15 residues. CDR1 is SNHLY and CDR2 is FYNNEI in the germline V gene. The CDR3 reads CASKVTLQGWDGYTF. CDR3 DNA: TGTGCCAGCAAAGTAACCCTACAGGGGTGGGATGGCTACACCTTC.

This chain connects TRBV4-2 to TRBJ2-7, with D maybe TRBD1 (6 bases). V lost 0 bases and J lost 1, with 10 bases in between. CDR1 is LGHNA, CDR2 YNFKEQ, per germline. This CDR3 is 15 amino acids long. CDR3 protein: CASSQEGAGSYEQYF. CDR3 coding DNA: TGTGCCAGCAGCCAAGAGGGGGCTGGGTCCTACGAGCAGTACTTC.

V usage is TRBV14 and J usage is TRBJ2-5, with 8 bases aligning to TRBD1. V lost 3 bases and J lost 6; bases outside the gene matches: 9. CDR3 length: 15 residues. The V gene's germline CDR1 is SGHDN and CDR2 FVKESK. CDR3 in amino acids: CASSQYEQGVKTQYF. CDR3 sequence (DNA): TGTGCCAGCAGCCAGTACGAACAGGGGGTAAAGACCCAGTACTTC.